Below, 6 T cell receptor beta chains from the same sample are listed, as sequenced in a study of Graves' ophthalmopathy and Graves' hyperthyroidism. Investigators amplified TCR beta CDR3 regions from RNA transcripts. RT-PCR was first run with HTBI primers, then multiplex PCR in a second round. TCRdb reprocessed the multiplex PCR reads via MiXCR and lists one record per CDR3 protein. The sample holds 300,000 to 400,000 distinct CDR3 sequences, under 20% seen once. Sequencing was done on a sample of peripheral blood. All receptors come from an adult man with Graves' ophthalmopathy.

The rearrangement uses TRBV10-1 and TRBJ2-7, with D possibly matching TRBD2 (5 bases). Germline lookup yields CDR1 WNHNN and CDR2 SYGVQD (reference sequence). CDR3 size: 14 residues. V was pared by 2 bases and J by 5 bases, with 13 bases between. The CDR3, as DNA: TGCGCCAGCAGTGAGAGTTTTTGGCGGGACGAGCAGTACTTC. The encoded protein is CASSESFWRDEQYF.

This clonotype was recorded at least ten times. V and J are TRBV6-5 and TRBJ1-2; 9 nucleotides match TRBD1. The CDR3 spans 14 residues. Unmatched junction bases numbered 9, after V lost 5 bases and J lost 8 bases. Germline V gene sequence: CDR1 MNHEY, CDR2 SVGAGI. As DNA, the CDR3 is TGTGCCAGCAGTCACCCCGGGACAGGGAACGGCTACACCTTC. Translating gives CASSHPGTGNGYTF.

This chain connects TRBV6-2 or TRBV6-3 to TRBJ2-5, with TRBD2 matching 11 bases. The CDR3 contains 17 residues. Germline CDR1 is MNHEY and CDR2 is SVGEGT. V trimming: 6 bases; J trimming: 0 bases; junction bases outside the gene matches: 9. The CDR3 nucleotides are TGTGCCAGCAGCACGGGACTAGCGGCCCATAACCAAGAGACCCAGTACTTC. Translated: CASSTGLAAHNQETQYF.

This clonotype was seen ten or more times. V is TRBV28 and J is TRBJ1-5; D is perhaps TRBD1 (5 bases). Germline assignment: CDR1 MDHEN and CDR2 SYDVKM. Trimming removed 7 bases at V and 7 bases at J, with 14 bases between. The CDR3 loop spans 13 amino acids. DNA for the CDR3: TGTGCCAGCAAAACGGCAGGGCACCAGCCCCAGCATTTT. Amino acid sequence: CASKTAGHQPQHF.

The table lists this clonotype with many counts. Here the CDR3 DNA reads TGTGCCAGCAGTTTGAGTGTCGGCAGCAATCAGCCCCAGCATTTT. This gives the protein CASSLSVGSNQPQHF. This rearrangement joins TRBV28 to TRBJ1-5; D unclear. Germline V lookup: CDR1 MDHEN, CDR2 SYDVKM. This CDR3 comprises 15 residues. V dropped 3 bases and J dropped 1 base, with 10 bases sitting between them.

The V and J genes are TRBV6-1 and TRBJ2-7; no definite D call. V was trimmed by 3 bases and J by 7 bases, leaving 16 bases between them. The CDR3 spans 14 residues. Germline V gene lookup returns CDR1 MNHNS and CDR2 SASEGT. CDR3 amino acids: CASSELAAPEEQYF. The CDR3 DNA follows: TGTGCCAGCAGTGAGTTGGCGGCCCCCGAGGAGCAGTACTTC.